One sample yielded the 29 T cell receptor beta chains listed below, sequenced in a study of blood T cell repertoires in COVID-19. This table comes from immunoSEQ multiplex PCR, and its TCRdb copy is limited to in-frame clones, with some not included. Of roughly 50,000 clones listed, approximately 85% are singletons. Sequences were obtained from peripheral blood. These receptors were obtained from a woman older than 75 with COVID-19, enrolled during active disease.

This chain connects TRBV19 to TRBJ1-5; D might be TRBD1 (5 bases). CDR3 length equals 16 residues. V was clipped by 7 bases and J by 0 bases, with 16 bases between them. CDR1 and CDR2 (germline): LNHDA, SQIVND (reference sequence). The CDR3 loop is CASIVRVGYSNQPQHF. CDR3 nucleotide sequence: TGTGCCAGTATAGTCAGGGTGGGATATAGCAATCAGCCCCAGCATTTT. Full variable domain (missing parts from reference TRBV19 and TRBJ1-5): DGGITQSPKYLFRKEGQNVTLSCEQNLNHDAMYWYRQDPGQGLRLIYYSQIVNDFQKGDIAEGYSVSREKKESFPLTVTSAQKNPTAFYLCASIVRVGYSNQPQHFGDGTRLSIL.

The chain is built from TRBV5-4 and TRBJ2-2, with 9 nucleotides matching TRBD1. The CDR3 loop spans 16 amino acids. After removal of 1 base from V and 5 bases from J, the junction contained 6 bases not matched to a gene. Germline V CDR1 and CDR2: SGHNT, YYREEE (reference sequence). CDR3 sequence (DNA): TGTGCCAGCAGCTTGCGGGCGACAGGGGGAACCGGGGAGCTGTTTTTT. It specifies CASSLRATGGTGELFF.

This chain connects TRBV7-9 to TRBJ2-3, with 15 bases that match TRBD2. V trimming: 5 bases; J trimming: 6 bases; junction bases outside the gene matches: 9. Germline CDR1 SEHNR, CDR2 FQNEAQ (reference sequence). CDR3 length: 17 amino acids. CDR3 sequence (DNA): TGTGCCAGCAGCCCCGGGACTAGCGGGAGGACGTGGGATACGCAGTATTTT. This encodes CASSPGTSGRTWDTQYF.

The V gene is TRBV6-5, the J gene TRBJ2-7; the match to TRBD1 covers 11 bases. Germline lookup yields CDR1 MNHEY and CDR2 SVGAGI. The CDR3 totals 14 residues. V lost 2 bases to trimming and J lost 4 bases; unmatched junction nucleotides: 1. CDR3 sequence (DNA): TGTGCCAGCAGTTACCGGGACAGGGGGTACGAGCAGTACTTC. It translates to CASSYRDRGYEQYF.

V usage is TRBV25-1 and J usage is TRBJ2-3, with D possibly TRBD2 on 5 matching bases. This CDR3 spans 13 amino acids. CDR1 is MGHDK and CDR2 is SYGVNS in the germline V gene. V dropped 1 base and J dropped 4 bases, with 6 bases sitting between them. This CDR3 is CASSESGADTQYF. DNA for the CDR3: TGTGCCAGCAGTGAATCCGGGGCAGATACGCAGTATTTT.

This chain joins TRBV18 and TRBJ1-1; 9 bases match TRBD1. The CDR3 has 15 residues. Looked up from germline, CDR1 is KGHSH and CDR2 is LQKENI. With 3 bases clipped from V and 3 bases from J, the junction kept 5 bases outside the gene matches. CDR3 bases: TGTGCCAGCTCACCTACAGGGGGCTGGGACACTGAAGCTTTCTTT. Its protein is CASSPTGGWDTEAFF.

The rearrangement joins TRBV12-2 to TRBJ2-5; the table names TRBD2, a call not compared with the DNA. TRBV12-2 is designated a pseudogene. This CDR3 is built from 21 residues. The CDR3 coding sequence is TGTGCAAGTCGCTCACAGCCGCTACGGGGGACTAGCGGGGGGTTCCAAGAGACCCAGTACTTC. This sequence encodes CASRSQPLRGTSGGFQETQYF.

The chain is built from TRBV6-5 and TRBJ2-7, with D possibly TRBD2 on 6 matching bases. This CDR3 is 12 amino acids long. V lost 6 bases and J lost 4, with 10 bases in between. Germline assignment: CDR1 MNHEY and CDR2 SVGAGI. The CDR3 spells CASSLGGYEQYF. The CDR3 DNA reads TGTGCCAGCAGCCTTGGGGGGTACGAGCAGTACTTC.

V gene TRBV7-3 combines with J gene TRBJ2-2; perhaps TRBD1 as D (5 bases). V was cut by 5 bases and J by 7 bases, with 11 bases left in between. CDR3 length: 13 residues. Germline V gives CDR1 SGHTA, CDR2 FQGTGA. The CDR3 spells CASSPRVSGELFF. Here the CDR3 DNA reads TGTGCCAGCAGCCCCAGGGTTAGCGGGGAGCTGTTTTTT.

This clone was found once. The chain recombines TRBV3-1 (or the pseudogene TRBV3-2) with TRBJ2-3; D remains unclear. CDR3 length: 13 amino acids. The V gene lost 3 bases and the J gene lost 8 bases, with 12 bases spanning the gap. The V gene's germline CDR1 is LGHDT and CDR2 YNNKEL (reference sequence). The CDR3 coding sequence is TGTGCCAGCAGCCAGCCCCGTTCCGGTACGCAGTATTTT. The encoded protein is CASSQPRSGTQYF.

The chain recombines TRBV6-2 or TRBV6-3 with TRBJ2-1, with TRBD2 as a possible D gene (5 bases). The germline V gene has CDR1 MNHEY and CDR2 SVGEGT. This CDR3 is 15 amino acids long. Trimming removed 5 bases from V and 0 bases from J, with 11 bases in between. The CDR3 reads CASSARAASYNEQFF. As DNA, the CDR3 is TGTGCCAGCAGTGCGAGGGCGGCCTCCTACAATGAGCAGTTCTTC.

V usage is TRBV6-2 or TRBV6-3 and J usage is TRBJ2-4; TRBD1 aligns across 7 bases. Trimming took 6 bases from V and 0 from J; bases not matched to a gene: 8. This CDR3 has 16 amino acids. In germline, CDR1 is MNHEY, CDR2 SVGEGT. The CDR3 region has the DNA TGTGCCAGCAGCTCCCTTGGGACAGTAGCCAAAAACATTCAGTACTTC. This gives the protein CASSSLGTVAKNIQYF.

CDR3 nucleotides: TGTGCCAGCAGGGGCGGGGGCTCCTACAATGAGCAGTTCTTC. This gives the protein CASRGGGSYNEQFF. This chain connects TRBV7-3 to TRBJ2-1; 7 bases are shared with TRBD2. J lost 0 bases, V lost 6 bases, and 2 bases had no gene match. The CDR3 extends over 14 amino acids. CDR1 and CDR2 (germline): SGHTA, FQGTGA. The variable domain in full, completed from reference TRBV7-3 and TRBJ2-1, reads GAGVSQTPSNKVTEKGKYVELRCDPISGHTALYWYRQSLGQGPEFLIYFQGTGAADDSGLPNDRFFAVRPEGSVSTLKIQRTERGDSAVYLCASRGGGSYNEQFFGPGTRLTVL.

The rearrangement links TRBV10-2 to TRBJ1-6; 9 positions agree with TRBD1. CDR1 WSHSY and CDR2 SAAADI come from the germline V gene. The CDR3 extends over 16 amino acids. The junction had 8 bases not matched to a gene; V was cut back by 6 bases and J by 5 bases. The CDR3 DNA reads as TGCGCCAGCAGGGGGACAGGGAACGGGAATAATTCACCCCTCCACTTT. Residues: CASRGTGNGNNSPLHF.

This clone has only a few counts. The J gene is TRBJ2-7, the V gene TRBV2; 10 bases align to TRBD1. The CDR3 length is 15 residues. V shed 6 bases, J shed 2 bases, and the junction held 7 bases outside the gene matches. Germline V gene sequence: CDR1 SNHLY, CDR2 FYNNEI. The CDR3 region has the DNA TGTGCCAGCAGCTTAGACAGGGGGCCCACCTACGAGCAGTACTTC. Translation gives CASSLDRGPTYEQYF.

The chain is built from TRBV18 and TRBJ2-5; 8 positions agree with TRBD1. The CDR3 has 14 amino acids. V lost 4 bases, J lost 4 bases, and 5 bases stayed unmatched. Looked up from germline, CDR1 is KGHSH and CDR2 is LQKENI. The CDR3, as DNA: TGTGCCAGCTCACTCCAGGGGGCTGGAGAGACCCAGTACTTC. Its translation is CASSLQGAGETQYF.

The chain uses TRBV20-1 and TRBJ1-1; 8 bases line up with TRBD1. The CDR3 runs to 14 residues. The V gene end was trimmed by 3 bases and the J gene end by 1 base; junction bases not matched to a gene: 4. Germline V gene data show CDR1 as DFQATT and CDR2 as SNEGSKA (reference sequence). DNA for the CDR3: TGCAGTGCTAGTGACAGGGGAAAGAACACTGAAGCTTTCTTT. Translating it yields CSASDRGKNTEAFF.

The chain uses TRBV7-2 and TRBJ2-5, with 13 nucleotides matching TRBD2. Germline loops: CDR1 SGHTA, CDR2 FQGNSA. The CDR3 consists of 18 residues. The trim removed 0 bases at V and 5 bases at J, leaving 9 bases unmatched. The DNA of the CDR3 is TGTGCCAGCAGCTTAGCCGGAACTAGCGGGGGGGCGAGGGAGACCCAGTACTTC. Its protein product is CASSLAGTSGGARETQYF.

This clone came up once. The J gene is TRBJ1-2, the V gene TRBV6-5, with 8 bases aligning to TRBD1. V dropped 6 bases and J dropped 11; count of bases not matched to a gene: 8. The germline V gene encodes CDR1 MNHEY and CDR2 SVGAGI. There are 12 residues in the CDR3. In DNA, the CDR3 is TGTGCCAGCAGCCGATTGGGACAGGCATACACCTTC. Its protein is CASSRLGQAYTF.

V is TRBV5-1 and J is TRBJ1-2, with D perhaps TRBD1 (6 bases). The CDR3 sequence is 14 residues long. Germline assignment: CDR1 SGHRS and CDR2 YFSETQ. Trimming took off 4 bases at V and 2 bases at J, with 12 bases between the two ends. CDR3 protein: CASSTGGRNYGYTF. The DNA for the CDR3 is TGCGCCAGCAGCACGGGGGGCCGGAACTATGGCTACACCTTC. Based on the CDR3 plus reference TRBV5-1 and TRBJ1-2, the full variable domain is KAGVTQTPRYLIKTRGQQVTLSCSPISGHRSVSWYQQTPGQGLQFLFEYFSETQRNKGNFPGRFSGRQFSNSRSEMNVSTLELGDSALYLCASSTGGRNYGYTFGSGTRLTVV.

DNA of the CDR3: TGTGCCAGCAGCAGGGACAGGGTTGACTATGGCTACACCTTC. Protein sequence: CASSRDRVDYGYTF. This rearrangement joins TRBV5-4 to TRBJ1-2, with 9 bases identical to TRBD1. The CDR3 has 14 amino acids. Germline CDR1 and CDR2: SGHNT and YYREEE (reference sequence). V trimming: 4 bases; J trimming: 3 bases; junction bases outside the gene matches: 4.

The chain couples TRBV11-3 to TRBJ2-7, with D hard to call. Trimming took off 2 bases at V and 5 bases at J, with 7 bases between the two ends. CDR1 is SGHNT and CDR2 is YENEEA in the germline V gene. The CDR3 has 12 residues. This CDR3 is CASSLRVNEQYF. In DNA, the CDR3 is TGTGCCAGCAGCTTACGGGTCAACGAGCAGTACTTC.

J is TRBJ2-7 and V is TRBV5-1, with a possible D match to TRBD1 (6 bases). Trimming took 1 base from V and 1 from J, leaving 18 bases between them. Per the germline V gene, CDR1 is SGHRS and CDR2 is YFSETQ. This CDR3 has 17 residues. CDR3 in amino acids: CASSLRPRAGQSYEQYF. CDR3 nucleotides: TGCGCCAGCAGCTTGAGACCCAGGGCAGGACAGTCCTACGAGCAGTACTTC.

This chain joins TRBV18 and TRBJ2-2; TRBD2 matches at 10 bases. Germline V gene data show CDR1 as KGHSH and CDR2 as LQKENI. The CDR3 sequence is 15 residues long. V was pared by 6 bases and J by 3 bases, with 4 bases of the junction left unmatched. The CDR3 DNA is TGTGCCAGCTCTCCCAGCGGGAGGGACACCGGGGAGCTGTTTTTT. Protein product: CASSPSGRDTGELFF.

The chain joins TRBV2 to TRBJ1-5, with TRBD1 matching over 8 bases. The trim removed 7 bases at V and 7 bases at J, leaving 6 bases unmatched. Germline lookup yields CDR1 SNHLY and CDR2 FYNNEI. The CDR3 sequence is 13 residues long. CDR3 residues: CASKATGVQPQHF. The DNA for the CDR3 is TGTGCCAGCAAGGCGACAGGGGTCCAGCCCCAGCATTTT.

The chain combines TRBV12-3 or TRBV12-4 with TRBJ1-2; a weak D match, TRBD1 (6 bases). V lost 8 bases to trimming and J lost 1 base, with 11 bases between them. The CDR3 consists of 13 residues. CDR3 in amino acids: CASGMGHNYGYTF. The CDR3 nucleotides are TGTGCCAGCGGGATGGGACATAACTATGGCTACACCTTC.

This rearrangement joins TRBV9 to TRBJ2-5, with D maybe TRBD2 (6 bases). Trimming stripped 0 bases from V and 5 bases from J, with 14 bases between. This CDR3 region has 15 residues. CDR1 and CDR2 (germline): SGDLS, YYNGEE. The CDR3 DNA is TGTGCCAGCAGCGTAGACTCGGGAGCCGGGGAGACCCAGTACTTC. It specifies CASSVDSGAGETQYF.

The chain uses TRBV19 and TRBJ2-7; 7 positions match TRBD2. This CDR3 comprises 15 residues. The V and J ends lost 5 bases and 2 bases, in that order; junction bases with no gene match: 9. Germline CDR1 is LNHDA and CDR2 is SQIVND (reference sequence). The CDR3 DNA reads TGTGCCAGTAGTCCCGGACTAGGGCGGGCCTACGAGCAGTACTTC. This gives the protein CASSPGLGRAYEQYF.

This clone was counted a single time. The chain uses TRBV6-2 or TRBV6-3 and TRBJ1-1, with D unclear. The CDR3 contains 11 residues. The V gene lost 5 bases and the J gene lost 11 bases, with 12 bases spanning the gap. The germline V gene has CDR1 MNHEY and CDR2 SVGEGT. The CDR3 DNA reads as TGTGCCAGCAGTCTACCGGGGAGGGCTTTCTTT. It encodes CASSLPGRAFF.